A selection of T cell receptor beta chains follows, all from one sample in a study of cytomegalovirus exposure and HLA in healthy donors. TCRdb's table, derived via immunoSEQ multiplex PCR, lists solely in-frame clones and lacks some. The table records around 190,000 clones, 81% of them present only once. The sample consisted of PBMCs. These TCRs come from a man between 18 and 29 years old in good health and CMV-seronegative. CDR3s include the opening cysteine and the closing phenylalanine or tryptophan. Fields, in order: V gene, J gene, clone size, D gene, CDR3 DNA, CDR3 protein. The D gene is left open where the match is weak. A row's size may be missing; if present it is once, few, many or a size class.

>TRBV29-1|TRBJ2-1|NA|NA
TGCAGCGTTGAGGGTCTCCCCGGCGGGCAGTTCTTC
CSVEGLPGGQFF
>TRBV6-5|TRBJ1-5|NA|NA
TGTGCCAGCAGCCACAGGGAAAATCAGCCCCAGCATTTT
CASSHRENQPQHF
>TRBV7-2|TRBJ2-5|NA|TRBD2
TGTGCCAGCAGGAAGACCGGGGGGGCCGGGGAGACCCAGTACTTC
CASRKTGGAGETQYF
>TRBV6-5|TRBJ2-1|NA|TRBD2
TGTGCCAGCAGTTCTAGCGGGAGGGCAATCTACAATGAGCAGTTCTTC
CASSSSGRAIYNEQFF
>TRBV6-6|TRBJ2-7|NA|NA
TGTGCCAGCAGTTACTCTACAGGGTACGAGCAGTACTTC
CASSYSTGYEQYF
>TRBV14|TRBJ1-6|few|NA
TGTGCCAGCAGCCCTTCTACTTGGCGGCGATCACCCCTCCACTTT
CASSPSTWRRSPLHF
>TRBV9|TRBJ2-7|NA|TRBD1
TGTGCCAGCAGCTTCGACTCCGGGACAGGGACCTACGAGCAGTACTTC
CASSFDSGTGTYEQYF
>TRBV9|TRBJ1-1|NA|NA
TGTGCCAGCAGCGTAGCGGGGACATCAAACACTGAAGCTTTCTTT
CASSVAGTSNTEAFF
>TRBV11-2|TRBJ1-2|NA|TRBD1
TGTGCCAGCAGCTTAAGGACAGGCTATGGCTACACCTTC
CASSLRTGYGYTF
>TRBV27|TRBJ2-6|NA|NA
TGTGCCAGCAGTTTTACAGGGCTCTCTGGGGCCAACGTCCTGACTTTC
CASSFTGLSGANVLTF
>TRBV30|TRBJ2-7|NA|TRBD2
TGTGCCTGGAGTGGATCGGGGGGCGAGCAGTACTTC
CAWSGSGGEQYF
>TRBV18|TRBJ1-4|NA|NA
TGTGCCAGCTCACCCGGGGGTGAAAAACTGTTTTTT
CASSPGGEKLFF
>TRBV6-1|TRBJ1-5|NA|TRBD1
TGTGCCAGCAGTGAAAGAACGACAGGGGGTATTCAGCCCCAGCATTTT
CASSERTTGGIQPQHF
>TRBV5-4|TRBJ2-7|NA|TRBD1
TGTGCCAGCAGCCCCCCGCACCAGGGGGACAGGGGGCCCGCCTACGAGCAGTACTTC
CASSPPHQGDRGPAYEQYF
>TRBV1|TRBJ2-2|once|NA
TGCACCAGCCCCCGTCGACTAGCGGGGGGGGTAACGAACACCGGGGAGCTGTTTTTT
CTSPRRLAGGVTNTGELFF
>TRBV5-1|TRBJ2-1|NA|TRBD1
TGCGCCAGCAGCCCTGACAGGGGGCAATGGGATGAGCAGTTCTTC
CASSPDRGQWDEQFF
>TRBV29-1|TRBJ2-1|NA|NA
TGCAGCGTTGGAGGGCGTCCGGGATCGGGCTACAATGAGCAGTTCTTC
CSVGGRPGSGYNEQFF
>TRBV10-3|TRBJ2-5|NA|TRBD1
TGTGCCATCAGTGATGGGACAGGGTTCCGAGAGACCCAGTACTTC
CAISDGTGFRETQYF
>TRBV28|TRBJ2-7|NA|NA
TGTGCCAGCAGTCCACCAGGCTACGAGCAGTACTTC
CASSPPGYEQYF
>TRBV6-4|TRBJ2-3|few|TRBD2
TGTGCCAGCAGTGACTCGAGCGGGAGGGCAGATACGCAGTATTTT
CASSDSSGRADTQYF
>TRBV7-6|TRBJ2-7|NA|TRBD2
TGTGCCAGCAGCCCAGGGGCGGCGGGGGGGCTGAGCTCCTACGAGCAGTACTTC
CASSPGAAGGLSSYEQYF
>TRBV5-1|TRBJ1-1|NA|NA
TGCGCCAGCAGCTTGACCCGACAGGTCGGAGATGAAGCTTTCTTT
CASSLTRQVGDEAFF
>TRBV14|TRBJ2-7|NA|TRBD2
TGTGCCAGCAGCCTCCCTCGGGCTAGCGGGAGAAACGAGCAGTACTTC
CASSLPRASGRNEQYF
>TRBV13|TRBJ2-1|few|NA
TGTGCCAGCAGCCCCCGCCAGAAATCCTACAATGAGCAGTTCTTC
CASSPRQKSYNEQFF
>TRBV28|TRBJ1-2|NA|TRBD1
TGTGCCAGCAGCGCCGGGACAGGGGGCTTCTATGGCTACACCTTC
CASSAGTGGFYGYTF